This T cell receptor beta chain was recorded in a study of CD8+CD57+ T cells in acquired aplastic anemia (dated by TCRdb to 2016 to 2019). For the wider study: On average, sorted CD4+ and CD8+ cells yielded around 3.1 ug of extracted DNA, with a range of 0.2 to 27.4 ug. A CD8+CD57+ expansion meant a frequency higher than the mean frequency seen in healthy subjects.

Worth noting for this clonotype: This clone's antigen is unknown. No much larger clone exists at a distance of one base, and base qualities are not known.

Via the germline V gene (reference sequence), CDR1 is SGHNT and CDR2 YYREEE. After removal of 3 bases from V and 9 bases from J, the junction retains 7 bases not matched to a gene. From the cysteine through the phenylalanine, the CDR3 covers 14 amino acids. The read is trimmed to its CDR3 DNA, 42 bases read in frame from base 1. Patients chosen for sequencing had shown expansion of CD8+CD57+ cells by flow cytometry. Every patient had severe acquired aplastic anemia, diagnosed using the International Study of Aplastic Anemia and Agranulocytosis and Camitta criteria. No therapy had been received by the patients at the time of blood sampling. In the study, sorted CD4+ and CD8+ blood T cells from patients with severe aplastic anemia and from healthy subjects underwent deep sequencing of TCR repertoires. Patients were enrolled in the USA under clinicaltrials.gov protocols 00001620, 01623167, 00001397, 00071045, 00081523 and 00961064. Ficoll-Paque density gradient centrifugation was used to isolate peripheral blood mononuclear cells. Before DNA was extracted, CD4+ and CD8+ T cells were sorted using either FACS or magnetic beads.

TCR beta VDJ combination and CDR3 sequence profiling used genomic DNA as the template. TCR repertoire sequencing was run on an Illumina HiSeq 2000. The authors' pipeline ran thus. TRBV/TRBJ rearrangement plots, CDR3 size and DJ length profiles, and Simpson's diversity index were used to assess repertoires. The most abundant DNA sequence in the deep sequencing data was taken as the immunodominant clone. CDR3 amino acid sequences were checked for sharing across subjects and were also compared against the VDJdb database and published repertoires. In TCRdb, the public reads were trimmed at Q25 with fastp and aligned with MiXCR, with productive beta chains retained. All rows with the same CDR3 protein become a single entry with the most common DNA and genes. The V and J calls here are based on TCRdb, not the publication. The sample has over 250,000 distinct CDR3 sequences on record, roughly 53% of them singletons. The biggest ten clones account for under 1.5% of the sample.

Broader findings and caveats from the paper: Roughly 29 CD8+ CDR3 sequences were found to be shared between patients and controls, but these sequences appeared to be highly expressed in patients and within the immunodominant clones of the patients. No significant difference in CD8+ Simpson's diversity was found between patients and healthy controls (P=0.060).

This receptor was obtained from a human donor with aplastic anemia. The sample was sorted CD4+, CD8+, or CD8+CD57+ T cells (not recorded which) from PBMCs. The chain was built from TRBV5-4 and TRBJ2-1, and TRBD2 matches 9 of the central bases. CDR3 region: CASSSLAGEVEQFF. The sequenced DNA is TGTGCCAGCAGCTCCTTAGCGGGAGAGGTTGAGCAGTTCTTC.